This T cell receptor beta chain stems from a study of blood T cell repertoires in COVID-19. This clone was observed a handful of times. The repertoire was sequenced with immunoSEQ multiplex PCR; TCRdb's copy has only in-frame clones and lacks some. Among about 200,000 clones listed, 80% were seen once. This receptor was obtained from a human donor in a cohort sampled during active COVID-19. The source material was peripheral blood.

The CDR3 DNA sequence: TGTGCCAGCAGTGAAAGGTTCGTCGGACAGAAGTATGGCTACACCTTC. It yields the protein CASSERFVGQKYGYTF. The chain combines TRBV6-1 with TRBJ1-2, with D tentatively TRBD1 (6 bases). Between the trimmed V and J ends, which lost 2 bases and 5 bases, there was a span of 18 bases. Germline V gene sequence: CDR1 MNHNS, CDR2 SASEGT. This CDR3 is built from 16 residues.